The 26 T cell receptor beta chains below come from one sample, sequenced in a study of shared clonotypes between healthy human individuals. The repertoire was sequenced with immunoSEQ multiplex PCR; TCRdb's copy has only in-frame clones and lacks some. The sample carries millions of clones, just over 90% recorded once. The sequenced sample was naive CD4+ T cells sorted from blood. Subset indicated: CD45RA+ positively selected. These receptor sequences come from a man aged 18 to 29 in good health.

The count of this clone is one. Within the sample, other DNA sequences also encode this same CDR3. The rearrangement links TRBV27 to TRBJ2-2; D gene unclear. This CDR3 has 14 residues. Between the trimmed V and J ends, which lost 3 bases and 1 base, there was a span of 6 bases. Looked up from germline, CDR1 is MNHEY and CDR2 is SMNVEV (reference sequence). The CDR3 bases are TGTGCCAGCAGTTTGAGTCAGAACACCGGGGAGCTGTTTTTT. It codes for CASSLSQNTGELFF.

For the CDR3, the DNA is TGTGCCAGCTCCCCCCTGGCAGATGCCTACGAGCAGTACTTC. Translated: CASSPLADAYEQYF. The chain is built from TRBV6-5 and TRBJ2-7; no clear D gene. V gave up 8 bases and J gave up 2 bases, with 16 bases separating them. This CDR3 is built from 14 residues. CDR1 and CDR2 (germline): MNHEY, SVGAGI.

This chain joins TRBV5-1 and TRBJ2-7; D possibly corresponds to TRBD1 (5 bases). There are 14 residues in the CDR3. Germline values: CDR1 SGHRS, CDR2 YFSETQ. V dropped 0 bases and J dropped 2 bases, with 9 bases sitting between them. CDR3 sequence reads: CASSLDRTPYEQYF. The CDR3 nucleotides read TGCGCCAGCAGCTTGGACAGGACACCCTACGAGCAGTACTTC.

The chain combines TRBV10-2 with TRBJ2-4; 11 bases line up with TRBD2. Germline assignment: CDR1 WSHSY and CDR2 SAAADI. The CDR3 runs 15 residues. V trimming: 8 bases; J trimming: 7 bases; junction bases outside the gene matches: 10. The chain's CDR3 is CASRLAGTIGNIQYF. The CDR3 region has the DNA TGCGCCAGCCGACTAGCGGGGACTATTGGGAACATTCAGTACTTC.

The V gene is TRBV7-2, the J gene TRBJ1-2; D remains unclear. The V gene lost 4 bases and the J gene lost 6 bases, with 12 bases spanning the gap. This CDR3 comprises 13 residues. CDR1 is SGHTA, CDR2 FQGNSA, per germline. The CDR3 is CASSSQPHNGYTF. The CDR3 coding sequence is TGTGCCAGCAGCTCTCAACCCCACAATGGCTACACCTTC.

A single count supports this clone. The rearrangement joins TRBV2 to TRBJ2-2, with TRBD2 identical over 9 bases. The CDR3 is made up of 15 amino acids. Trimming removed 4 bases from V and 6 bases from J; junction bases left unmatched: 6. The germline V gene has CDR1 SNHLY and CDR2 FYNNEI. The CDR3 loop reads CASSAYSGSSGELFF. The CDR3 DNA follows: TGTGCCAGCAGTGCCTATAGCGGGAGCTCCGGGGAGCTGTTTTTT.

For this clone: Other DNA sequences from this sample encode an identical CDR3 as well. V usage is TRBV5-4 and J usage is TRBJ2-1; the D is unclear. This CDR3 has 15 amino acids. Per germline, CDR1 SGHNT and CDR2 YYREEE (reference sequence). V was pared by 0 bases and J by 0 bases, with 7 bases between. The DNA of the CDR3 is TGTGCCAGCAGCTTGGGTCTCAGCTCCTACAATGAGCAGTTCTTC. Amino acid sequence: CASSLGLSSYNEQFF.

The V call is TRBV4-1, the J call TRBJ2-5; tentative D call: TRBD2 (5 bases). Per the germline V gene, CDR1 is MGHRA and CDR2 is YSYEKL. Between the trimmed V and J ends, which lost 0 bases and 5 bases, there was a span of 13 bases. This CDR3 has 15 residues. The DNA of the CDR3 is TGCGCCAGCAGCCAAGAGGCCGCTAGCCCCGAGACCCAGTACTTC. Translation: CASSQEAASPETQYF.

V gene TRBV9 combines with J gene TRBJ2-5; 7 nucleotides match TRBD2. With V trimmed by 4 bases and J by 3 bases, 3 bases remained unmatched. The CDR3 is 13 amino acids. Germline V lookup: CDR1 SGDLS, CDR2 YYNGEE. CDR3 sequence: CASSPGLKETQYF. The CDR3 DNA reads as TGTGCCAGCAGCCCGGGACTAAAAGAGACCCAGTACTTC.

CDR3 nucleotide sequence: TGTGCCAGCAGCCCGCAACAGGGGTACGAGCAGTACTTC. Translation gives CASSPQQGYEQYF. V and J are TRBV5-4 and TRBJ2-7, with 7 positions matching TRBD1. Germline CDR1 SGHNT, CDR2 YYREEE (reference sequence). V lost 4 bases and J lost 4; bases outside the gene matches: 5. The CDR3 loop spans 13 amino acids.

Regarding this clone: The same CDR3 can be traced to other DNA sequences in this sample. The V gene is TRBV5-1, the J gene TRBJ2-1, with TRBD2 identical over 8 bases. CDR1 is SGHRS, CDR2 YFSETQ, per germline. This CDR3 comprises 15 residues. With 0 bases clipped from V and 4 bases from J, the junction kept 3 bases outside the gene matches. Here the CDR3 reads CASSLGPSGYNEQFF. In DNA, the CDR3 is TGCGCCAGCAGCTTGGGTCCTAGCGGGTACAATGAGCAGTTCTTC.

This chain uses TRBV7-9 with TRBJ2-7, with D possibly TRBD1 on 6 matching bases. Germline V gene data show CDR1 as SEHNR and CDR2 as FQNEAQ (reference sequence). The CDR3 is 14 residues long. V dropped 2 bases and J dropped 5 bases, with 13 bases sitting between them. The CDR3 here is CASSLTDRPHEQYF. In DNA form, the CDR3 reads TGTGCCAGCAGCTTAACTGACAGGCCCCACGAGCAGTACTTC.

Points on this clone: This sample includes further DNA sequences coding for the same CDR3. This sequence joins TRBV5-6 and TRBJ1-6; D remains unclear. CDR1 is SGHDT, CDR2 YYEEEE, per germline. The germline V and J ends were trimmed by 0 bases and 9 bases, with 10 bases remaining between them. The CDR3 totals 14 residues. The DNA of the CDR3 is TGTGCCAGCAGCTTGGGGAGGGTGAGTTCACCCCTCCACTTT. It encodes CASSLGRVSSPLHF.

The V call is TRBV28, the J call TRBJ2-5; unclear D gene. Trimming cost V 5 bases and J 7 bases, with 14 bases left between them. The CDR3 length is 13 residues. The germline V gene has CDR1 MDHEN and CDR2 SYDVKM. CDR3: CASSLQAYGTQYF. The CDR3 DNA reads as TGTGCCAGCAGTCTCCAAGCCTATGGGACCCAGTACTTC.

This clone was observed once. V is TRBV14 and J is TRBJ1-2, with D possibly TRBD1 on 6 matching bases. Germline CDR1 is SGHDN and CDR2 is FVKESK. The CDR3 sequence is 15 residues long. V lost 0 bases and J 8 bases, leaving 16 bases between the germline ends. In DNA, the CDR3 is TGTGCCAGCAGCCAAGATCATCGAATAAGGGGGGGCTACACCTTC. This translates into CASSQDHRIRGGYTF.

This chain uses TRBV2 with TRBJ2-7; 8 positions agree with TRBD1. The CDR3 has 13 amino acids. Germline values: CDR1 SNHLY, CDR2 FYNNEI. J gave up 6 bases and V 3 bases, and 4 bases lay outside the gene matches. CDR3 bases: TGTGCCAGCAGTGAGGGACAGGTTCGCGAGCAGTACTTC. As protein: CASSEGQVREQYF.

This clone has only one observation. The rearrangement uses TRBV12-5 and TRBJ2-1; the D call may be TRBD1 or TRBD2 (5 bases each). Germline assignment: CDR1 LGHNT and CDR2 FRNRAP. The CDR3 has 16 amino acids. V shed 0 bases and J shed 4 bases, with 13 bases lying between them. The CDR3 coding sequence is TGTGCTAGTGGTTTGGTACTAGGTTCAGGGTACAATGAGCAGTTCTTC. It yields the protein CASGLVLGSGYNEQFF.

V is TRBV7-2 and J is TRBJ2-3; maybe TRBD1 (6 bases). This CDR3 contains 12 residues. The germline V gene has CDR1 SGHTA and CDR2 FQGNSA. V was clipped by 5 bases and J by 14 bases, with 17 bases between them. This CDR3 is CASSPWGPLSYF. DNA of the CDR3: TGTGCCAGCAGCCCCTGGGGGCCCTTGTCGTATTTT.

CDR3 loop: CAWSVGDRTYEQYF. The CDR3 DNA follows: TGTGCCTGGAGTGTGGGTGACAGAACCTACGAGCAGTACTTC. The chain uses TRBV30 and TRBJ2-7, with D maybe TRBD1 (5 bases). Germline values: CDR1 GTSNPN, CDR2 SVGIG (reference sequence). The CDR3 loop spans 14 amino acids. Trimming cost V 0 bases and J 2 bases, with 11 bases left between them.

This clone was detected only a few times. The V and J genes are TRBV29-1 and TRBJ1-1; D is uncertain. V lost 3 bases to trimming and J lost 5 bases, with 10 bases between them. Germline CDR1 is SQVTM and CDR2 is ANQGSEA. This CDR3 spans 12 amino acids. In nucleotides, the CDR3 is TGCAGCGTTGAGCTACAGACTACTGAAGCTTTCTTT. This codes for CSVELQTTEAFF.

This clone occurred once. The gene calls are TRBV25-1 and TRBJ2-7; D remains unclear. This CDR3 has 18 residues. Trimming removed 1 base from V and 1 base from J, with 20 bases in between. Germline CDR1 and CDR2: MGHDK and SYGVNS. The CDR3 region has the DNA TGTGCCAGCAGTGAATGCCGGATACGTCAGGTACTATCCTACGAGCAGTACTTC. Translated, it gives CASSECRIRQVLSYEQYF.

V and J are TRBV7-2 and TRBJ2-2, with 12 bases matching TRBD2. Germline-derived CDR1 and CDR2 are SGHTA and FQGNSA. The ends lost 4 bases at V and 0 bases at J; junction bases unmatched: 3. The CDR3 contains 17 residues. CDR3 nucleotide sequence: TGTGCCAGCAGCTCGTCTAGCGGGAGGGCGAACACCGGGGAGCTGTTTTTT. Amino acid sequence: CASSSSSGRANTGELFF.

The chain joins TRBV11-2 to TRBJ2-5; 10 bases line up with TRBD2. Germline trimming cut 5 bases from V and 2 bases from J; bases unmatched to any gene: 5. CDR1 SGHAT and CDR2 FQNNGV come from the germline V gene. This CDR3 comprises 15 residues. The CDR3 nucleotides read TGTGCCAGCAGCGCGGGACTAGCGTTACAAGAGACCCAGTACTTC. Translation: CASSAGLALQETQYF.

The chain carries TRBV12-5 and TRBJ1-1, with D perhaps matching TRBD1 (5 bases). Trimming removed 0 bases at V and 5 bases at J, with 13 bases between. The CDR3 is 15 residues long. Germline CDR1 reads LGHNT; CDR2 reads FRNRAP. In nucleotides, the CDR3 is TGTGCTAGTGGTTTGGTAACCAGGGAGGGTACTGAAGCTTTCTTT. Translated: CASGLVTREGTEAFF.

The V and J genes are TRBV10-3 and TRBJ2-3, with TRBD2 matching 10 bases. V was clipped by 5 bases and J by 5 bases; unmatched bases: 4. The germline CDR1 and CDR2 sequences are ENHRY and SYGVKD. CDR3 length equals 14 residues. This CDR3 is CAISLAGERDTQYF. CDR3 coding DNA: TGTGCCATCAGTCTAGCGGGAGAACGAGATACGCAGTATTTT.

This sequence joins TRBV6-5 and TRBJ2-7, with D unclear. The CDR3 runs to 14 residues. The germline gives CDR1 MNHEY, CDR2 SVGAGI. V lost 6 bases and J lost 5, with 17 bases in between. The CDR3 sequence is CASRSPVVEDEQYF. CDR3 DNA: TGTGCCAGCAGATCCCCGGTCGTCGAGGACGAGCAGTACTTC.